Listed below are T cell receptor beta chains from one sample, sequenced in a study of prognosis after radiotherapy for stage I lung cancer. TCRdb called the multiplex PCR reads again in MiXCR, with one record for every CDR3 protein. This table holds roughly 30,000 distinct CDR3 sequences, around 34% found once. Sequences were derived from PBMCs, sampled before or after stereotactic body radiation therapy (not recorded which). The receptor set was obtained from a donor aged 50 or older with non-small cell lung cancer. Each CDR3 is given with its conserved first and last residue. The D gene is left open where the match is weak. For some rows the clone size is stated as once, few or many, or as a class when expanded; others skip it.

d_call	clone_size	j_call	v_call	cdr3_aa	cdr3_nt
TRBD2	once	TRBJ2-4	TRBV6-2/TRBV6-3	CASSASGGRIQYF	TGTGCCAGCAGTGCAAGCGGGGGTCGCATTCAGTACTTC
NA	many	TRBJ2-6	TRBV18	CASSPGRQGGANVLTF	TGTGCCAGCTCACCAGGGCGCCAGGGTGGGGCCAACGTCCTGACTTTC
TRBD1	many	TRBJ1-4	TRBV18	CASSPDRGNEKLFF	TGTGCCAGCTCACCTGACAGGGGGAATGAAAAACTGTTTTTT
NA	many	TRBJ2-1	TRBV9	CASSVAPRNEQFF	TGTGCCAGCAGCGTAGCTCCACGGAATGAGCAGTTCTTC
TRBD1	many	TRBJ1-5	TRBV30	CAWSLGQADQPQHF	TGTGCCTGGAGTCTGGGACAGGCCGATCAGCCCCAGCATTTT
NA	many	TRBJ2-7	TRBV20-1	CSARDGTSVVDEQYF	TGCAGTGCTAGAGATGGGACATCGGTCGTCGACGAGCAGTACTTC
TRBD2	NA	TRBJ2-1	TRBV4-1	CASSQDLAGGPRVQFF	TGCGCCAGCAGCCAAGATCTAGCGGGGGGGCCCCGGGTGCAGTTCTTC
NA	many	TRBJ1-3	TRBV30	CAWSARGRGNTIYF	TGTGCCTGGAGTGCCAGGGGACGCGGAAACACCATATATTTT
NA	NA	TRBJ1-1	TRBV7-2	CASSLPKTSAYEVTEAFF	TGTGCCAGCAGCCTCCCGAAAACCTCCGCGTACGAGGTCACTGAAGCTTTCTTT
NA	many	TRBJ1-1	TRBV7-9	CASSLGGLNTEAFF	TGTGCCAGCAGCTTGGGGGGGTTAAACACTGAAGCTTTCTTT
NA	many	TRBJ1-1	TRBV9	CASSGKQGFTEAFF	TGTGCCAGCAGCGGAAAACAGGGATTCACTGAAGCTTTCTTT
NA	many	TRBJ2-7	TRBV7-9	CASSISTGFYEQYF	TGTGCCAGCAGCATATCTACAGGGTTCTACGAGCAGTACTTC
NA	NA	TRBJ1-5	TRBV30	CAWSVGGTGQPQHF	TGTGCCTGGAGTGTTGGGGGGACTGGACAGCCCCAGCATTTT
TRBD1	many	TRBJ2-2	TRBV6-4	CASSAGTGNTGELFF	TGTGCCAGCAGTGCCGGGACAGGGAACACCGGGGAGCTGTTTTTT
NA	NA	TRBJ1-2	TRBV27	CASSLSGVGGYTF	TGTGCCAGCAGTTTATCTGGGGTGGGCGGCTACACCTTC
TRBD1	NA	TRBJ1-5	TRBV7-3	CAGSLNDRDGNQPQHF	TGTGCCGGCAGCTTAAATGACAGGGATGGCAATCAGCCCCAGCATTTT
NA	many	TRBJ2-7	TRBV18	CASSRGESPSYEQYF	TGTGCCAGCTCGCGCGGGGAAAGCCCCTCCTACGAGCAGTACTTC
TRBD1	many	TRBJ1-3	TRBV6-1	CASSRRSMSGTGLASGNTIYF	TGTGCCAGCAGCCGAAGATCTATGTCCGGGACAGGGCTCGCCTCTGGAAACACCATATATTTT
NA	NA	TRBJ2-2	TRBV2	CASTLDPANTGQLFF	TGTGCCAGCACCCTAGACCCCGCGAACACCGGGCAGCTGTTTTTT
TRBD1	NA	TRBJ1-2	TRBV6-2/TRBV6-3	CASTFHRGSHNYGYTF	TGTGCCAGCACCTTCCACAGGGGGAGCCATAACTATGGCTACACCTTC
TRBD1	NA	TRBJ1-3	TRBV12-3/TRBV12-4	CASSRGQGAGNTIYF	TGTGCCAGCAGCCGGGGACAGGGAGCAGGAAACACCATATATTTT
NA	many	TRBJ2-1	TRBV19	CASSIPHNDRFSYNEQFF	TGTGCCAGTAGTATACCCCATAATGACAGATTCTCCTACAATGAGCAGTTCTTC
NA	many	TRBJ1-4	TRBV4-1	CASSQERGTTNEKLFF	TGCGCCAGCAGCCAAGAGAGGGGCACAACTAATGAAAAACTGTTTTTT
NA	many	TRBJ2-7	TRBV3-1	CASSRGAYEQYF	TGTGCCAGCAGCCGTGGGGCTTACGAGCAGTACTTC
NA	NA	TRBJ2-6	TRBV12-3/TRBV12-4	CAISLGSSWANVLTF	TGTGCCATCAGTTTGGGCAGCTCTTGGGCCAACGTCCTGACTTTC
NA	many	TRBJ2-3	TRBV5-1	CASSLVPGLTDTQYF	TGCGCCAGCAGCTTGGTCCCGGGCCTCACAGATACGCAGTATTTT
TRBD2	NA	TRBJ2-3	TRBV20-1	CSAGTSGSTITDTQYF	TGCAGTGCTGGGACTAGCGGGAGTACTATCACAGATACGCAGTATTTT
NA	many	TRBJ1-5	TRBV4-2	CASSQDWGSNQPQHF	TGTGCCAGCAGCCAAGATTGGGGTAGCAATCAGCCCCAGCATTTT
NA	NA	TRBJ1-6	TRBV7-9	CASSLWAVGAGSPLHF	TGTGCCAGTAGCTTATGGGCCGTTGGTGCGGGGTCACCCCTCCACTTT
TRBD2	NA	TRBJ2-1	TRBV20-1	CSAEGTGLGSAEQFF	TGCAGTGCTGAGGGCACGGGACTAGGTTCCGCTGAGCAGTTCTTC
TRBD2	NA	TRBJ2-7	TRBV6-1	CASSLAGSSYEQYF	TGTGCCAGCAGTCTAGCGGGGAGCTCCTACGAGCAGTACTTC
NA	many	TRBJ1-2	TRBV12-5	CASGFRGGYGYTF	TGTGCTAGTGGTTTTCGAGGGGGCTATGGCTACACCTTC
TRBD1	many	TRBJ2-5	TRBV11-2	CASRFTGARETQYF	TGTGCCAGCAGGTTTACAGGGGCGCGAGAGACCCAGTACTTC
NA	many	TRBJ2-5	TRBV20-1	CSARGGVVRETQYF	TGCAGTGCTAGAGGGGGAGTTGTAAGAGAGACCCAGTACTTC
NA	many	TRBJ1-5	TRBV7-6	CASSLALNQPQHF	TGTGCCAGCAGCTTAGCTCTAAATCAGCCCCAGCATTTT
NA	many	TRBJ1-4	TRBV6-1	CASSQRLATNEKLFF	TGTGCCAGCAGCCAAAGGCTGGCAACTAATGAAAAACTGTTTTTT
TRBD2	many	TRBJ2-7	TRBV9	CASSVGTSGGVYEQYF	TGTGCCAGCAGCGTAGGTACTAGCGGGGGAGTTTACGAGCAGTACTTC
TRBD2	many	TRBJ2-1	TRBV13	CAGSLSLAGVDNEQFF	TGTGCCGGCAGCTTGAGTTTAGCGGGAGTTGACAATGAGCAGTTCTTC
NA	many	TRBJ2-1	TRBV20-1	CSAADSNEQFF	TGCAGTGCTGCGGACTCAAATGAGCAGTTCTTC
TRBD1	few	TRBJ2-7	TRBV5-4	CASSLAETGGYEQYF	TGTGCCAGCAGCTTGGCGGAAACAGGGGGCTACGAGCAGTACTTC
TRBD1	medium-sized	TRBJ1-6	TRBV6-1	CASRGAGQLNSPLHF	TGTGCCAGCAGAGGGGCGGGACAGCTAAATTCACCCCTCCACTTT
NA	many	TRBJ2-4	TRBV7-9	CASSDWTADIQYF	TGTGCCAGCAGCGACTGGACAGCGGACATTCAGTACTTC
NA	NA	TRBJ1-5	TRBV6-5	CASSSRASNQPQHF	TGTGCCAGCAGTTCGCGGGCGAGCAATCAGCCCCAGCATTTT